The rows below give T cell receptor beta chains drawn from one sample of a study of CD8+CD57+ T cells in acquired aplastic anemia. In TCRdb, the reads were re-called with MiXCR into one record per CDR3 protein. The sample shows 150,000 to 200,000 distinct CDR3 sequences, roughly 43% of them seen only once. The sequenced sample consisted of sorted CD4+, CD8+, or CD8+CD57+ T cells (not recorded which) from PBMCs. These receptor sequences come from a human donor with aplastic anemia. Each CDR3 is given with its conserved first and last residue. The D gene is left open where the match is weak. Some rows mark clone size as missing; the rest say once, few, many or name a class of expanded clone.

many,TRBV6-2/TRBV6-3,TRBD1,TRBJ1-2,TGTGCCAGCAGGCTTGGACAGGAGGGCTACACCTTC,CASRLGQEGYTF
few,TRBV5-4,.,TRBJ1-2,TGTGCCAGCAGCTCACCCCTGCCCGGGAAAAACCTTTATGGCTACACCTTC,CASSSPLPGKNLYGYTF
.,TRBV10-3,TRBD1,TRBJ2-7,TGTGCCATCAGTGGGCCCAGACAGGGGTCCTGCGAGCAGTACTTC,CAISGPRQGSCEQYF
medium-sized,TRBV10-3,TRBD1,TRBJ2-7,TGTGCCATCAGTGAGGCCCTAGGACAGGGGGACAACTACGAGCAGTACTTC,CAISEALGQGDNYEQYF
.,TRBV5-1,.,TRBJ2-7,TGCGCCAGCAGCGGACAGAGCTCCTACGAGCAGTACTTC,CASSGQSSYEQYF
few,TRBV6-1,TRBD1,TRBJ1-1,TGTGCCAGCAGTACCGGGACAGGGGGCTCCACTGAAGCTTTCTTT,CASSTGTGGSTEAFF
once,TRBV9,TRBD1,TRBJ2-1,TGTGCCAGCAGCGCAGGGACAGTCGGTGAGCAGTTCTTC,CASSAGTVGEQFF
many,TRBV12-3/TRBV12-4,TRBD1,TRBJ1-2,TGTGCCAGCAGGGGGACAGGGTGGAACTATGGCTACACCTTC,CASRGTGWNYGYTF
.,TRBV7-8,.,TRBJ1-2,TGTGCCAGCAGTAGCCGACAGCCTAACTATGGCTACACCTTC,CASSSRQPNYGYTF
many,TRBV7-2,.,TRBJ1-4,TGTGCCAGCAGCGTCGCTGTGAGGAACAATGAAAAACTGTTTTTT,CASSVAVRNNEKLFF
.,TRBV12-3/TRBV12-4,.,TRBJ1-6,TGTGCCAGCAGTTTCTTACAGACTAATTCACCCCTCCACTTT,CASSFLQTNSPLHF
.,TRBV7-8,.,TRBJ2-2,TGTGCCAGCAGCCGTAAGACTGGCCCGAACACCGGGGAGCTGTTTTTT,CASSRKTGPNTGELFF
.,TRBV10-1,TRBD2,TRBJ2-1,TGCGCCAGCAGTGAGTCCGGGACTAGCGGGAAGGGGACCTCCTACAATGAGCAGTTCTTC,CASSESGTSGKGTSYNEQFF
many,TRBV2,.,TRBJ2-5,TGTGCCAGCAGCGTCCAAGAGACCCAGTACTTC,CASSVQETQYF
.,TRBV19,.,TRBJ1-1,TGTGCCATCAAATCGAGGGGGGCCACTGAAGCTTTCTTT,CAIKSRGATEAFF
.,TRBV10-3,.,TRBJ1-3,TGTGCCATCAGTGAGACAGAGTCTGGAAACACCATATATTTT,CAISETESGNTIYF
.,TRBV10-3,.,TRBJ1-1,TGTGCCACCAGATTGACAGTCCGCCACGGGTTGAACACTGAAGCTTTCTTT,CATRLTVRHGLNTEAFF
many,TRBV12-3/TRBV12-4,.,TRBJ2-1,TGTGCCAGCAGTTTATTGGCAGGGAGGACGAATGAGCAGTTCTTC,CASSLLAGRTNEQFF
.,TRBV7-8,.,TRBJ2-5,TGTGCCAGCGGGGGGATCCAAGAGACCCAGTACTTC,CASGGIQETQYF
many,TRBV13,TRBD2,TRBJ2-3,TGTGCCAGCAGCCACGGGGGGACCGATGGCACAGATACGCAGTATTTT,CASSHGGTDGTDTQYF
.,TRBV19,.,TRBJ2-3,TGTGCCTCCGCTTCTGGCGGAGACGGGACTGATACGCAGTATTTT,CASASGGDGTDTQYF
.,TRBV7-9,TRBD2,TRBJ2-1,TGTGCCAGCAGCTTAGCTGGAGCGGGAGAATATGAGCAGTTCTTC,CASSLAGAGEYEQFF
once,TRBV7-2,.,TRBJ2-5,TGTGCCAGCAGCTTAAACTTCAGGTTCAGGGAGACCCAGTACTTC,CASSLNFRFRETQYF
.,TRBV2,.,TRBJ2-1,TGTGCCAGCAGTGAAGGGGCCGGCAATGAGCAGTTCTTC,CASSEGAGNEQFF
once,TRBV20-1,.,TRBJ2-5,TGCAGTGCCATCGGACCGGGATTAACTCCAGAGACCCAGTACTTC,CSAIGPGLTPETQYF
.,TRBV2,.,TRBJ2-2,TGTGCCAGCCAGGGGGGCACCGGGGAGCTGTCCTTT,CASQGGTGELSF
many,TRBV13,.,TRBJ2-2,TGTGCCAGCAGCTCCCCAAGGGAGGCTCCGGGCGTGTTGACCGGGGAGCTGTTTTTT,CASSSPREAPGVLTGELFF